This TCR beta chain was obtained from a study of blood T cell repertoires in COVID-19 (dated by TCRdb to the early 2020s). In the study overall: Samples from collaborators originated in the United States, Italy and Spain and spanned both the acute and convalescent phases of COVID-19. The material from the prospective study consisted of cDNA or gDNA derived from T cells, B-cell-depleted T cells, or PBMCs. Deeply sampled blood TCRbeta repertoires from subjects exposed to, actively infected with, or recovered from COVID-19 were included in the dataset. The repertoires were released in a freely available public database meant as a resource for research on the immune response to SARS-CoV-2. Samples were obtained from the ongoing ImmuneRACE study (first 160 participants) and from some 1,200 subjects provided by 6 global collaborators. A de-identified subject ID, COVID-19 status, age in years and sex were almost always included in the sample metadata. Where HLA class I and class II types were available, the types were taken from metadata supplied by the sample provider, not from assay-based typing.

TCRbeta CDR3 regions were amplified from genomic DNA using the immunoSEQ Assay, a bias-controlled multiplex PCR. The original methods were these. The number of nucleated cells in each sample was estimated by amplification of reference gene primers within the assay. Sequence reads were collapsed and filtered to measure the absolute abundance of every unique TCRbeta CDR3 rearrangement. For each sample, productive Simpson clonality was calculated as the square root of Simpson's diversity index across productive rearrangements. Drawn from immuneACCESS, this table holds only the in-frame rearrangements with V and J called that TCRdb kept. Clones are partly lost; checked studies trace under half to an unresolved V gene and leave the rest unexplained. That table supplies the V and J calls and clone size; D and trimming were determined from the DNA. The sample table shows around 230,000 clones, and approximately 84% are seen once. The ten largest account for 15% of the sample.

From a lookup of the germline V gene, CDR1 and CDR2 are KGHSH and LQKENI. CDR3 length: 14 amino acids, cysteine to phenylalanine. Just CDR3 DNA is preserved here, 42 bases in frame from base 1. Relative to germline, V is 7 bases shorter and J is 1 base shorter, with 10 bases between their ends. The investigation overall reported the following: The quantity of clinical and demographic metadata differed by source and by participant and was supplied without curation.

Details on this clone: No cognate antigen has been identified for it. Per-base qualities were not stored, and no clone one base away is much larger.

Participants in the prospective study were enrolled through a virtual design, were aged roughly 18 to 100 years, and lived in approximately 24 United States geographic areas. To assign participants to cohorts, the prospective study relied on clinical history that participants themselves reported in a screening survey and a study questionnaire. ImmuneRACE Cohort 3 recovered participants were defined by two consecutive negative NP/OP PCR tests, healthcare professional clearance, or symptom resolution. In the prospective study, whole blood, serum and a nasopharyngeal or oropharyngeal swab were collected from each participant by mobile phlebotomists. Participants in the prospective study had the option to provide additional blood draws and questionnaires over a roughly two-month period. Prospective study blood samples were shipped either frozen or at room temperature before DNA extraction.

In this chain, TRBV18 is recombined with TRBJ2-2; possibly the D gene is TRBD1, per 5 matching bases. This TCR derives from a man between 40 and 49 years old who had recovered from COVID-19. Sample: PBMCs or T cells enriched from blood (not recorded which). The DNA sequence is TGTGCCAGCTTCAGAGACAGGAACACCGGGGAGCTGTTTTTT. Its protein is CASFRDRNTGELFF.